Listed below are T cell receptor beta chains from one sample, sequenced in a study of patients and donors after allogeneic stem cell transplantation. TCRdb fed the RT-PCR reads into MiXCR, producing one record per CDR3 protein. The sample shows about 960,000 distinct CDR3 sequences, 15% to 20% of them seen only once. Sequencing input: blood, either unsorted or a sorted T cell fraction (not recorded which). All receptors derive from a human donor who was either an allogeneic HSCT recipient or a stem cell or donor lymphocyte infusion donor (not recorded which). It is not recorded whose cells these are; they may come from a transplant donor. Each CDR3 is given with its conserved first and last residue. Each record gives: clone size, J gene, V gene, D gene, CDR3 protein, CDR3 DNA. D genes are given only for firm matches. Rows give clone size only sometimes, using once, few, many, or a class for an expanded clone.

clone_size: few
j_call: TRBJ2-1
v_call: TRBV20-1
d_call: TRBD2
cdr3_aa: CSAKAGGLDEQFF
cdr3_nt: TGCAGTGCTAAAGCGGGAGGGCTCGATGAGCAGTTCTTC

clone_size: few
j_call: TRBJ2-6
v_call: TRBV7-2
d_call: TRBD1
cdr3_aa: CASSSPGQGEGANVLTF
cdr3_nt: TGTGCCAGCAGCTCACCGGGACAGGGGGAGGGGGCCAACGTCCTGACTTTC

clone_size: .
j_call: TRBJ2-1
v_call: TRBV7-8
d_call: .
cdr3_aa: CASSSGDSLTTYNEQFF
cdr3_nt: TGTGCCAGCAGCTCAGGGGACTCCCTAACGACCTACAATGAGCAGTTCTTC

clone_size: .
j_call: TRBJ2-3
v_call: TRBV5-6
d_call: TRBD2
cdr3_aa: CASSFGRPKDTQYF
cdr3_nt: TGTGCCAGCAGCTTCGGGAGGCCCAAAGATACGCAGTATTTT

clone_size: few
j_call: TRBJ1-1
v_call: TRBV25-1
d_call: TRBD1
cdr3_aa: CASLQGTEAFF
cdr3_nt: TGTGCCAGCTTACAGGGGACTGAAGCTTTCTTT

clone_size: .
j_call: TRBJ2-2
v_call: TRBV21-1
d_call: .
cdr3_aa: CASSLPAGDTGELFF
cdr3_nt: TGTGCCAGCAGCTTGCCGGCAGGGGATACCGGGGAGCTGTTTTTT

clone_size: few
j_call: TRBJ1-4
v_call: TRBV20-1
d_call: .
cdr3_aa: CSATQVRAATNEKLFF
cdr3_nt: TGCAGTGCTACTCAGGTGCGGGCTGCAACTAATGAAAAACTGTTTTTT

clone_size: few
j_call: TRBJ2-3
v_call: TRBV14
d_call: TRBD2
cdr3_aa: CASSPTSRSTDTQYF
cdr3_nt: TGTGCCAGCAGCCCGACTAGCCGGAGCACAGATACGCAGTATTTT

clone_size: .
j_call: TRBJ2-7
v_call: TRBV6-2/TRBV6-3
d_call: .
cdr3_aa: CASSYGSPYEQYF
cdr3_nt: TGTGCCAGCAGTTACGGCAGCCCCTACGAGCAGTACTTC

clone_size: .
j_call: TRBJ2-4
v_call: TRBV20-1
d_call: .
cdr3_aa: CSLVSLGGTKNIQYF
cdr3_nt: TGCAGTCTAGTGTCCTTGGGGGGTACCAAAAACATTCAGTACTTC

clone_size: many
j_call: TRBJ2-7
v_call: TRBV4-2
d_call: .
cdr3_aa: CASSQGEQGYEQYF
cdr3_nt: TGTGCCAGCAGCCAAGGGGAACAGGGCTACGAGCAGTACTTC

clone_size: .
j_call: TRBJ1-4
v_call: TRBV5-1
d_call: .
cdr3_aa: CASSLGPKLATNEKLFF
cdr3_nt: TGCGCCAGCAGCCTGGGACCGAAACTCGCAACTAATGAAAAACTGTTTTTT

clone_size: .
j_call: TRBJ1-2
v_call: TRBV25-1
d_call: .
cdr3_aa: CASSDLTKSGYTF
cdr3_nt: TGTGCCAGCAGTGACTTAACCAAGAGTGGCTACACCTTC

clone_size: .
j_call: TRBJ2-1
v_call: TRBV5-1
d_call: .
cdr3_aa: CASSGGRGSSYNEQFF
cdr3_nt: TGCGCCAGCAGCGGGGGTCGGGGAAGCTCCTACAATGAGCAGTTCTTC

clone_size: many
j_call: TRBJ1-2
v_call: TRBV29-1
d_call: .
cdr3_aa: CSVDQGNGGYTF
cdr3_nt: TGCAGCGTTGACCAGGGAAATGGAGGCTACACCTTC

clone_size: .
j_call: TRBJ1-1
v_call: TRBV7-9
d_call: .
cdr3_aa: CASSLPGWTEAFF
cdr3_nt: TGTGCCAGCAGCTTACCTGGTTGGACTGAAGCTTTCTTT

clone_size: .
j_call: TRBJ2-1
v_call: TRBV20-1
d_call: TRBD2
cdr3_aa: CSATTSGSPYNEQFF
cdr3_nt: TGCAGTGCTACTACTAGCGGATCACCCTACAATGAGCAGTTCTTC

clone_size: .
j_call: TRBJ1-1
v_call: TRBV6-6
d_call: TRBD1
cdr3_aa: CASRQGAPTEAFF
cdr3_nt: TGTGCCAGCAGACAGGGGGCCCCAACTGAAGCTTTCTTT

clone_size: .
j_call: TRBJ2-4
v_call: TRBV3-1
d_call: .
cdr3_aa: CASSSGNRGNQNF
cdr3_nt: TGTGCCAGCAGTTCGGGAAACCGGGGCAATCAAAACTTC

clone_size: .
j_call: TRBJ2-3
v_call: TRBV4-2
d_call: TRBD2
cdr3_aa: CASSQPGRGGADTQYF
cdr3_nt: TGTGCCAGCAGCCAGCCCGGGCGGGGGGGTGCAGATACGCAGTATTTT

clone_size: .
j_call: TRBJ2-7
v_call: TRBV5-1
d_call: TRBD2
cdr3_aa: CASSKPASGPYEQYF
cdr3_nt: TGCGCCAGCAGCAAGCCAGCTAGCGGACCCTACGAGCAGTACTTC

clone_size: few
j_call: TRBJ2-4
v_call: TRBV20-1
d_call: .
cdr3_aa: CSARWYGDIVNIQYF
cdr3_nt: TGCAGTGCTAGGTGGTATGGGGACATAGTAAACATTCAGTACTTC

clone_size: .
j_call: TRBJ2-7
v_call: TRBV5-1
d_call: .
cdr3_aa: CASSSQGYHEQYF
cdr3_nt: TGCGCCAGCAGCTCCCAGGGGTACCACGAGCAGTACTTC

clone_size: .
j_call: TRBJ1-1
v_call: TRBV6-5
d_call: TRBD1
cdr3_aa: CASSYHGQGAGTEAFF
cdr3_nt: TGTGCCAGCAGTTACCATGGACAGGGGGCGGGAACTGAAGCTTTCTTT

clone_size: .
j_call: TRBJ2-2
v_call: TRBV20-1
d_call: .
cdr3_aa: CSARGHGLTGELFF
cdr3_nt: TGCAGTGCTAGAGGACACGGGCTCACCGGGGAGCTGTTTTTT

clone_size: .
j_call: TRBJ2-1
v_call: TRBV2
d_call: TRBD2
cdr3_aa: CASSEGREHSYNEQSF
cdr3_nt: TGTGCCAGCAGTGAGGGGCGGGAGCACTCCTACAATGAGCAGTCCTTC

clone_size: few
j_call: TRBJ1-1
v_call: TRBV5-1
d_call: .
cdr3_aa: CASSLADTLPEAFF
cdr3_nt: TGCGCCAGCAGCTTGGCGGACACCCTTCCTGAAGCTTTCTTT

clone_size: many
j_call: TRBJ1-2
v_call: TRBV12-3/TRBV12-4
d_call: .
cdr3_aa: CASSPRGAGYGYTF
cdr3_nt: TGTGCCAGCAGTCCCCGCGGGGCGGGCTATGGCTACACCTTC

clone_size: few
j_call: TRBJ2-1
v_call: TRBV29-1
d_call: TRBD1
cdr3_aa: CSVEGQGESYYNEQFF
cdr3_nt: TGCAGCGTTGAGGGACAGGGGGAATCATACTACAATGAGCAGTTCTTC

clone_size: .
j_call: TRBJ2-5
v_call: TRBV10-3
d_call: TRBD2
cdr3_aa: CAISEIAGGNGETQYF
cdr3_nt: TGTGCCATCAGTGAGATAGCGGGGGGCAATGGAGAGACCCAGTACTTC

clone_size: few
j_call: TRBJ1-1
v_call: TRBV15
d_call: .
cdr3_aa: CATSTGGPSTEAFF
cdr3_nt: TGTGCCACCAGTACCGGGGGGCCGAGCACTGAAGCTTTCTTT

clone_size: many
j_call: TRBJ2-7
v_call: TRBV4-2
d_call: .
cdr3_aa: CASSQVLGVSYEQYF
cdr3_nt: TGTGCCAGCAGCCAGGTCTTAGGAGTTTCCTACGAGCAGTACTTC

clone_size: few
j_call: TRBJ2-3
v_call: TRBV12-3/TRBV12-4
d_call: TRBD2
cdr3_aa: CATLLAGADTQYF
cdr3_nt: TGTGCCACCCTCCTAGCGGGAGCAGATACGCAGTATTTT